This is a list of T cell receptor beta chains from one sample in a study of regulatory T cells in long-lasting Graves disease. One entry per CDR3 protein results from TCRdb running MiXCR on the multiplex PCR reads. The table records fewer than 650,000 distinct CDR3 sequences, roughly 15% of them present only once. Separately, the same data were catalogued under a study of T cells in Graves' hyperthyroidism and ophthalmopathy.

The specimen was peripheral blood mononuclear cells (PBMCs), collected at new diagnosis, from a patient treated with antithyroid drugs. These receptors all come from a woman between 25 and 40 years old with Graves disease. Each CDR3 is given with its conserved first and last residue. D genes are given only for firm matches. For some rows the clone size is stated as once, few or many, or as a class when expanded; others skip it.

J gene,clone size,V gene,D gene,CDR3 protein,CDR3 DNA
TRBJ1-2,many,TRBV2,.,CASSETQGYGYTF,TGTGCCAGCAGTGAAACGCAGGGTTATGGCTACACCTTC
TRBJ1-5,.,TRBV19,TRBD1,CASRQEGQGNQPQHF,TGTGCCAGTAGGCAAGAGGGACAGGGGAATCAGCCCCAGCATTTT
TRBJ1-6,.,TRBV5-1,TRBD1,CASSLDGTGGSPLHF,TGCGCCAGCAGCTTGGACGGGACAGGGGGTTCACCCCTCCACTTT
TRBJ1-4,few,TRBV29-1,.,CSVGGRNNEKLFF,TGCAGCGTTGGAGGGCGTAATAATGAAAAACTGTTTTTT
TRBJ2-2,.,TRBV5-1,TRBD1,CASSTGTGVAGELFF,TGCGCCAGCAGCACCGGGACAGGGGTCGCCGGGGAGCTGTTTTTT
TRBJ2-7,.,TRBV20-1,.,CSARDRAGTYEQYF,TGCAGTGCTAGAGATCGGGCAGGTACCTACGAGCAGTACTTC
TRBJ1-1,few,TRBV6-5,.,CASGYSRTEAFF,TGTGCCAGCGGTTACTCGCGGACTGAAGCTTTCTTT
TRBJ2-3,.,TRBV6-1,.,CASSGSAYTDTQYF,TGTGCCAGCAGTGGGAGCGCATACACAGATACGCAGTATTTT
TRBJ1-1,many,TRBV28,.,CASSLFTFKRGANTEAFF,TGTGCCAGCAGTTTATTTACATTTAAGAGGGGTGCGAACACTGAAGCTTTCTTT
TRBJ2-1,.,TRBV5-1,TRBD2,CASSFPTQRNTSGRANEQFF,TGCGCCAGCAGCTTCCCCACACAGCGTAATACTAGCGGGAGGGCCAATGAGCAGTTCTTC
TRBJ2-7,many,TRBV28,.,CAISNRGGYEQYF,TGTGCCATCTCAAACAGGGGAGGTTACGAGCAGTACTTC
TRBJ1-1,many,TRBV20-1,TRBD1,CSARRQGDTEAFF,TGCAGTGCTAGAAGACAGGGCGACACTGAAGCTTTCTTT
TRBJ2-3,.,TRBV30,.,CAWSGGGRTYF,TGTGCCTGGAGTGGGGGCGGCAGGACTTATTTT
TRBJ2-7,many,TRBV10-3,TRBD2,CAIAPGREGQAEQYF,TGTGCCATAGCACCCGGGCGGGAGGGCCAAGCCGAGCAGTACTTC
TRBJ2-3,few,TRBV20-1,.,CSPSSPGGTQYF,TGCAGTCCGTCAAGTCCCGGCGGTACGCAGTATTTT
TRBJ1-6,.,TRBV30,TRBD1,CAWSTGDYNSPLHF,TGTGCCTGGAGTACAGGGGACTATAATTCACCCCTCCACTTT
TRBJ2-5,.,TRBV6-1,TRBD1,CASSDFTGGAPQETQYF,TGTGCCAGCAGTGATTTTACAGGGGGCGCCCCCCAAGAGACCCAGTACTTC
TRBJ1-1,.,TRBV30,.,CAWSVGTSAFF,TGTGCCTGGAGTGTAGGGACGTCGGCTTTCTTT
TRBJ1-3,many,TRBV12-3/TRBV12-4,.,CASSFRVVSSGNTIYF,TGTGCCAGCAGTTTCCGTGTCGTGAGCTCTGGAAACACCATATATTTT
TRBJ2-6,few,TRBV5-1,.,CASSNGYSGANVLTF,TGCGCCAGCAGCAATGGTTACTCTGGGGCCAACGTCCTGACTTTC
TRBJ2-1,.,TRBV20-1,.,CSAAPPSDYNEQFF,TGCAGTGCCGCACCCCCCTCTGACTACAATGAGCAGTTCTTC
TRBJ2-3,many,TRBV29-1,TRBD1,CSVGQTTQYF,TGCAGCGTGGGACAGACAACGCAGTATTTT
TRBJ1-2,.,TRBV7-2,TRBD1,CASSLTFTGTGGYGYTF,TGTGCCAGCAGCTTGACCTTTACCGGGACAGGGGGCTATGGCTACACCTTC
TRBJ2-1,few,TRBV6-5,TRBD2,CASSSLGLAGGSSYNEQFF,TGTGCCAGCAGTTCGCTGGGACTAGCGGGGGGGAGCTCCTACAATGAGCAGTTCTTC
TRBJ2-7,many,TRBV7-6,.,CASSLVGSETPYEQYF,TGTGCCAGCAGCTTAGTGGGGAGCGAGACGCCCTACGAGCAGTACTTC
TRBJ2-3,.,TRBV6-2/TRBV6-3,TRBD1,CASSRDRELSDTQYF,TGTGCCAGCAGCCGGGACAGGGAACTTTCAGATACGCAGTATTTT
TRBJ2-7,few,TRBV6-2/TRBV6-3,.,CASRPFQGSSTEQYF,TGTGCCAGCAGACCTTTTCAGGGTAGCTCCACCGAGCAGTACTTC
TRBJ2-2,few,TRBV11-1,TRBD1,CASSLPGQGVAELFF,TGTGCCAGCAGCTTACCGGGACAGGGGGTAGCGGAGCTGTTTTTT
TRBJ2-1,.,TRBV20-1,.,CSARVFWETYNEQFF,TGCAGTGCTAGAGTTTTTTGGGAGACCTACAATGAGCAGTTCTTC
TRBJ1-5,many,TRBV7-9,TRBD1,CASSLAPGQGFGIEQPQHF,TGTGCCAGCAGCTTAGCACCGGGACAGGGTTTTGGGATAGAACAGCCCCAGCATTTT
TRBJ1-2,few,TRBV27,.,CASTNGQGMGYTF,TGTGCCAGCACGAACGGTCAGGGGATGGGCTACACCTTC
TRBJ2-1,.,TRBV29-1,TRBD2,CSVDDSLAGGGQFF,TGCAGCGTTGATGATAGCCTAGCGGGAGGGGGGCAGTTCTTC
TRBJ1-1,many,TRBV2,.,CARGGLSNTEAFF,TGTGCCAGGGGGGGACTCTCGAACACTGAAGCTTTCTTT
TRBJ2-1,many,TRBV2,.,CASSVGKKQFF,TGTGCCAGCAGTGTGGGAAAGAAGCAGTTCTTC
TRBJ2-3,.,TRBV3-1,TRBD2,CASSPTSGRARDTQYF,TGTGCCAGCAGCCCGACTAGCGGGAGGGCCAGAGATACGCAGTATTTT
TRBJ2-7,few,TRBV11-1,.,CASSLPGQGLSYEQYF,TGTGCCAGCAGCTTACCGGGACAAGGCCTAAGCTACGAGCAGTACTTC
TRBJ2-7,many,TRBV20-1,TRBD2,CSASGLAGGLDSYEQYF,TGCAGTGCTTCCGGGCTAGCGGGAGGGCTTGACTCCTACGAGCAGTACTTC
TRBJ1-4,many,TRBV2,TRBD1,CASRGTGAVSNEKLFF,TGTGCCAGCAGAGGGACAGGGGCGGTTTCTAATGAAAAACTGTTTTTT
TRBJ1-2,.,TRBV4-1,TRBD1,CASSQETGINYGYTF,TGCGCCAGCAGCCAAGAGACAGGGATCAACTATGGCTACACCTTC
TRBJ2-7,many,TRBV10-3,.,CAPNGVNYEQYF,TGTGCCCCAAACGGGGTTAACTACGAGCAGTACTTC
TRBJ1-4,once,TRBV2,.,CASRPKGVEKLFF,TGTGCCAGCCGGCCGAAGGGGGTAGAAAAACTGTTTTTT
TRBJ2-3,many,TRBV7-2,TRBD2,CASSLTSASTDTQYF,TGTGCCAGCAGCTTAACTAGCGCTAGCACAGATACGCAGTATTTT
TRBJ1-3,few,TRBV10-2,.,CASSPPDTSGNTIYF,TGCGCCAGCAGTCCCCCCGACACCAGCGGAAACACCATATATTTT
TRBJ2-2,.,TRBV7-2,.,CASSLGHAAGELFF,TGTGCCAGCAGCTTAGGGCATGCGGCCGGGGAGCTGTTTTTT
TRBJ2-3,.,TRBV27,.,CASSIVKATDTQYF,TGTGCCAGCAGTATCGTCAAGGCCACAGATACGCAGTATTTT
TRBJ2-2,few,TRBV6-2/TRBV6-3,.,CASSYPRATSHGELFF,TGTGCCAGCAGTTATCCCCGGGCCACTAGCCACGGGGAGCTGTTTTTT
TRBJ1-2,.,TRBV11-2,.,CASSLSQGANYGYTF,TGTGCCAGCAGCTTAAGTCAGGGAGCTAACTATGGCTACACCTTC
TRBJ1-2,many,TRBV19,.,CASSTQTATYGYTF,TGTGCCAGTAGTACCCAGACAGCTACCTATGGCTACACCTTC
TRBJ2-7,.,TRBV20-1,TRBD2,CSAPPSGKGSGEQYF,TGCAGTGCTCCCCCTAGCGGGAAAGGTTCAGGGGAGCAGTACTTC
TRBJ2-2,many,TRBV6-1,.,CASVRAEGIGELFF,TGTGCCAGCGTCCGCGCGGAGGGTATCGGGGAGCTGTTTTTT
TRBJ2-3,.,TRBV29-1,.,CSVARSDTQYF,TGCAGCGTTGCGAGGTCGGATACGCAGTATTTT